A selection of T cell receptor beta chains follows, all from one sample in a study of T cells after yellow fever vaccination. TCRdb re-called the 5' RACE reads with MiXCR, one entry per CDR3 protein. The data show about 360,000 distinct CDR3 sequences, roughly 6.2% seen once. This specimen consisted of PBMCs, obtained 5 days after the yellow fever booster vaccination. The receptors originated from a man younger than 40 who received the YFV17D yellow fever vaccine. The CDR3 runs from the conserved cysteine through the conserved F or W. A D gene is named only where the DNA matches it firmly. Expanded clones get a size class; other rows say once, few or many, or leave the size out.

v_gene	d_gene	j_gene	abundance	CDR3aa	CDR3nt
TRBV13	-	TRBJ2-7	few	CASSPRIGRGADSYEQYF	TGTGCCAGCAGCCCCCGTATTGGACGGGGGGCGGATTCCTACGAGCAGTACTTC
TRBV7-9	TRBD2	TRBJ2-7	few	CASSLTSGANYEQYF	TGTGCCAGCAGTCTCACTAGCGGAGCAAACTACGAGCAGTACTTC
TRBV6-5	TRBD2	TRBJ2-7	-	CASSYTSGAYEQYF	TGTGCCAGCAGCTATACTAGCGGGGCCTACGAGCAGTACTTC
TRBV20-1	-	TRBJ2-1	-	CSPSTDSYNEQFF	TGCAGTCCTTCGACTGATTCCTACAATGAGCAGTTCTTC
TRBV7-9	-	TRBJ1-1	few	CASSSGRLEAFF	TGTGCCAGCAGCTCGGGACGGCTTGAAGCTTTCTTT
TRBV3-1	-	TRBJ2-7	many	CASSSTESSYEQYF	TGTGCCAGCAGCTCGACGGAGAGCTCCTACGAGCAGTACTTC
TRBV5-1	TRBD1	TRBJ2-7	few	CASSPGPGTGGDEQYF	TGCGCCAGCAGCCCAGGCCCCGGGACAGGCGGTGACGAGCAGTACTTC
TRBV20-1	-	TRBJ2-2	many	CSASGGGRDTGELFF	TGCAGTGCTTCTGGAGGGGGGAGGGACACCGGGGAGCTGTTTTTT
TRBV5-1	-	TRBJ2-3	many	CASSLYGAATDTQYF	TGCGCCAGCAGCTTGTACGGTGCTGCCACAGATACGCAGTATTTT
TRBV3-1	TRBD2	TRBJ2-2	few	CASSLYIGGRNTGELFF	TGTGCCAGCAGCCTCTATATAGGCGGGAGGAACACCGGGGAGCTGTTTTTT
TRBV6-5	-	TRBJ1-5	many	CASRYPRARNSNQPQHF	TGTGCCAGCAGGTACCCCCGGGCCCGCAATAGCAATCAGCCCCAGCATTTT
TRBV5-1	TRBD1	TRBJ2-1	many	CASSFSAGQGYNEQFF	TGCGCCAGCAGCTTCAGCGCGGGACAGGGGTACAATGAGCAGTTCTTC
TRBV5-1	TRBD1	TRBJ2-7	-	CASSRAKIGTDSYEQYF	TGCGCCAGCAGCCGGGCTAAAATCGGGACAGATTCCTACGAGCAGTACTTC
TRBV3-1	TRBD2	TRBJ2-5	-	CASSQETLAGETQYF	TGTGCCAGCAGCCAAGAGACGCTAGCGGGGGAGACCCAGTACTTC
TRBV7-2	-	TRBJ2-1	few	CASSLAAEPPEQFF	TGTGCCAGCAGCTTAGCGGCGGAACCCCCCGAGCAGTTCTTC
TRBV20-1	-	TRBJ2-4	few	CSPQGGGDIQYF	TGCAGCCCCCAGGGGGGGGGAGACATTCAGTACTTC
TRBV18	-	TRBJ2-2	many	CASSDPTGNTGELFF	TGTGCCAGCTCAGACCCGACAGGGAACACCGGGGAGCTGTTTTTT
TRBV29-1	-	TRBJ2-7	-	CSVRTFTYEQYF	TGCAGCGTTAGGACCTTCACCTACGAGCAGTACTTC
TRBV20-1	-	TRBJ2-3	-	CSARRPTGITDTQYF	TGCAGTGCCAGACGGCCAACAGGTATCACAGATACGCAGTATTTT
TRBV6-2/TRBV6-3	-	TRBJ1-2	few	CASGAVYGYTF	TGTGCCAGCGGGGCAGTCTATGGCTACACCTTC